Listed below are T cell receptor beta chains from one sample, sequenced in a study of T cells in Graves' hyperthyroidism and ophthalmopathy. TCRdb reprocessed the multiplex PCR reads via MiXCR and lists one record per CDR3 protein. The sample consists of about 530,000 distinct CDR3 sequences, about 15% of them appearing once. Sequencing was done on a sample of blood. The receptor source for this set is a woman aged 18-35 years with Graves' ophthalmopathy. Each CDR3 is given with its conserved first and last residue. D genes are given only for firm matches. Size is stated for part of the rows, as once, few or many counts, or as a class when the clone is expanded.

clone_size: many
d_call: .
v_call: TRBV12-3/TRBV12-4
j_call: TRBJ2-4
cdr3_aa: CASIGDPQNIQYF
cdr3_nt: TGTGCCAGCATCGGCGATCCCCAAAACATTCAGTACTTC

clone_size: many
d_call: TRBD1
v_call: TRBV5-5
j_call: TRBJ1-5
cdr3_aa: CASSVRDRAPNQPQHF
cdr3_nt: TGTGCCAGCAGCGTCCGGGACAGAGCCCCAAATCAGCCCCAGCATTTT

clone_size: few
d_call: .
v_call: TRBV7-2
j_call: TRBJ1-1
cdr3_aa: CASSFWTPEAFF
cdr3_nt: TGTGCCAGCAGTTTCTGGACGCCTGAAGCTTTCTTT

clone_size: many
d_call: TRBD2
v_call: TRBV12-3/TRBV12-4
j_call: TRBJ2-1
cdr3_aa: CASSLVREGVNEQFF
cdr3_nt: TGTGCCAGCAGTTTAGTTCGGGAGGGCGTCAATGAGCAGTTCTTC

clone_size: many
d_call: TRBD1
v_call: TRBV20-1
j_call: TRBJ1-1
cdr3_aa: CSARGGTANTEAFF
cdr3_nt: TGCAGTGCTAGAGGAGGGACAGCGAACACTGAAGCTTTCTTT

clone_size: many
d_call: .
v_call: TRBV6-6
j_call: TRBJ1-4
cdr3_aa: CASSYSGAVAEKLFF
cdr3_nt: TGTGCCAGCAGTTATTCGGGGGCGGTAGCCGAAAAACTGTTTTTT

clone_size: .
d_call: TRBD2
v_call: TRBV20-1
j_call: TRBJ2-3
cdr3_aa: CSAKTSGETDTQYF
cdr3_nt: TGCAGTGCTAAGACTAGCGGGGAGACAGATACGCAGTATTTT

clone_size: .
d_call: TRBD1
v_call: TRBV28
j_call: TRBJ1-1
cdr3_aa: CASRNRGLMGTEAFF
cdr3_nt: TGTGCCAGCCGGAACAGGGGGCTGATGGGCACTGAAGCTTTCTTT

clone_size: many
d_call: .
v_call: TRBV7-9
j_call: TRBJ2-7
cdr3_aa: CTSSSDSSYEQYF
cdr3_nt: TGTACCAGCAGCTCAGACAGTTCCTACGAGCAGTACTTC

clone_size: .
d_call: .
v_call: TRBV5-5
j_call: TRBJ2-7
cdr3_aa: CASSSQDRYEQYF
cdr3_nt: TGTGCCAGCAGCTCCCAAGACAGATACGAGCAGTACTTC

clone_size: few
d_call: TRBD1
v_call: TRBV28
j_call: TRBJ1-5
cdr3_aa: CASRSRQGHQPQHF
cdr3_nt: TGTGCCAGCAGGTCAAGACAGGGGCATCAGCCCCAGCATTTT

clone_size: few
d_call: .
v_call: TRBV29-1
j_call: TRBJ2-1
cdr3_aa: CSAVGLTYNEQFF
cdr3_nt: TGCAGCGCGGTAGGATTAACCTACAATGAGCAGTTCTTC

clone_size: many
d_call: TRBD2
v_call: TRBV6-1
j_call: TRBJ2-5
cdr3_aa: CATGGLAGETQYF
cdr3_nt: TGTGCCACAGGGGGACTAGCTGGGGAGACCCAGTACTTC

clone_size: few
d_call: TRBD2
v_call: TRBV28
j_call: TRBJ2-2
cdr3_aa: CASSTGGTGELFF
cdr3_nt: TGTGCCAGCAGCACGGGGGGAACCGGGGAGCTGTTTTTT

clone_size: many
d_call: .
v_call: TRBV30
j_call: TRBJ1-2
cdr3_aa: CAWSVSGGPYGYTF
cdr3_nt: TGTGCCTGGAGTGTTTCCGGAGGGCCCTATGGCTACACCTTC

clone_size: .
d_call: .
v_call: TRBV9
j_call: TRBJ2-3
cdr3_aa: CASSPRGNADTQYF
cdr3_nt: TGTGCCAGCAGCCCCCGGGGCAACGCAGATACGCAGTATTTT

clone_size: few
d_call: TRBD1
v_call: TRBV9
j_call: TRBJ1-2
cdr3_aa: CASSGLFLGQGEAQPSLYGYTF
cdr3_nt: TGTGCCAGCAGCGGCCTTTTCTTGGGACAGGGAGAAGCCCAGCCCTCCCTCTATGGCTACACCTTC

clone_size: many
d_call: .
v_call: TRBV10-3
j_call: TRBJ1-5
cdr3_aa: CAISESTVTNQPQHF
cdr3_nt: TGTGCCATCAGTGAGTCGACAGTCACCAATCAGCCCCAGCATTTT

clone_size: few
d_call: .
v_call: TRBV29-1
j_call: TRBJ2-7
cdr3_aa: CSVAGTHYEQYF
cdr3_nt: TGCAGCGTAGCCGGGACCCACTACGAGCAGTACTTC

clone_size: many
d_call: TRBD2
v_call: TRBV6-2/TRBV6-3
j_call: TRBJ2-7
cdr3_aa: CASSYYRDYVRGSYEQYF
cdr3_nt: TGTGCCAGCAGTTACTATCGGGACTATGTTCGGGGTTCCTACGAGCAGTACTTC

clone_size: few
d_call: TRBD1
v_call: TRBV29-1
j_call: TRBJ2-7
cdr3_aa: CSVDATDRGRGEQYF
cdr3_nt: TGCAGCGTGGATGCTACCGACAGGGGGCGAGGCGAGCAGTACTTC

clone_size: many
d_call: .
v_call: TRBV27
j_call: TRBJ1-5
cdr3_aa: CASSLSAGENQPQHF
cdr3_nt: TGTGCCAGCAGTTTATCAGCAGGGGAAAATCAGCCCCAGCATTTT

clone_size: few
d_call: .
v_call: TRBV27
j_call: TRBJ2-7
cdr3_aa: CASSPRLEGLTEQYF
cdr3_nt: TGTGCCAGCAGTCCCCGACTAGAGGGCCTTACCGAGCAGTACTTC

clone_size: many
d_call: .
v_call: TRBV20-1
j_call: TRBJ1-2
cdr3_aa: CSASGHFNYGYTF
cdr3_nt: TGCAGTGCTAGTGGACACTTTAACTATGGCTACACCTTC

clone_size: many
d_call: .
v_call: TRBV11-2
j_call: TRBJ1-1
cdr3_aa: CASRNMNTEAFF
cdr3_nt: TGTGCCAGCAGAAACATGAACACTGAAGCTTTCTTT

clone_size: many
d_call: TRBD1
v_call: TRBV5-6
j_call: TRBJ2-7
cdr3_aa: CASSILTGATYEQYF
cdr3_nt: TGTGCCAGCAGCATACTGACAGGGGCTACCTACGAGCAGTACTTC

clone_size: .
d_call: .
v_call: TRBV5-5
j_call: TRBJ2-1
cdr3_aa: CASSFGLGLPLNEQFF
cdr3_nt: TGTGCCAGCAGCTTTGGGCTGGGACTCCCCCTCAATGAGCAGTTCTTC

clone_size: many
d_call: .
v_call: TRBV3-1
j_call: TRBJ2-1
cdr3_aa: CASSQDSGSYNEQFF
cdr3_nt: TGTGCCAGCAGCCAAGATTCGGGCTCCTACAATGAGCAGTTCTTC

clone_size: many
d_call: TRBD1
v_call: TRBV27
j_call: TRBJ2-7
cdr3_aa: CASSLPGPGGEQYF
cdr3_nt: TGTGCCAGCAGTTTACCGGGACCAGGGGGCGAGCAGTACTTC

clone_size: many
d_call: .
v_call: TRBV27
j_call: TRBJ1-2
cdr3_aa: CASSLHGAGYGYTF
cdr3_nt: TGTGCCAGCAGTTTACATGGGGCCGGGTATGGCTACACCTTC

clone_size: few
d_call: .
v_call: TRBV7-2
j_call: TRBJ2-2
cdr3_aa: CASSLTLGSVIPGELFF
cdr3_nt: TGTGCCAGCAGCTTAACCCTTGGTTCAGTTATCCCCGGGGAGCTGTTTTTT

clone_size: .
d_call: TRBD1
v_call: TRBV6-2/TRBV6-3
j_call: TRBJ1-5
cdr3_aa: CASSMTGGAQPQHF
cdr3_nt: TGTGCCAGCAGTATGACAGGGGGCGCCCAGCCCCAGCATTTT

clone_size: many
d_call: .
v_call: TRBV7-2
j_call: TRBJ1-2
cdr3_aa: CASSLGLEVSYGYTF
cdr3_nt: TGTGCCAGCAGCTTAGGTCTTGAGGTCTCCTATGGCTACACCTTC

clone_size: many
d_call: .
v_call: TRBV13
j_call: TRBJ2-2
cdr3_aa: CASSAGNGELFF
cdr3_nt: TGTGCCAGCAGCGCGGGTAACGGGGAGCTGTTTTTT

clone_size: many
d_call: TRBD2
v_call: TRBV2
j_call: TRBJ2-1
cdr3_aa: CASSDRGLAGVYEQFF
cdr3_nt: TGTGCCAGCAGTGACCGAGGACTAGCGGGAGTATATGAGCAGTTCTTC

clone_size: .
d_call: TRBD2
v_call: TRBV30
j_call: TRBJ2-3
cdr3_aa: CAWSPGGLAGGTDTQYF
cdr3_nt: TGTGCCTGGAGCCCAGGCGGACTAGCGGGAGGCACAGATACGCAGTATTTT

clone_size: .
d_call: .
v_call: TRBV20-1
j_call: TRBJ1-6
cdr3_aa: CSAAGVDNSPLHF
cdr3_nt: TGCAGTGCCGCAGGGGTAGACAATTCACCCCTCCACTTT

clone_size: many
d_call: TRBD1
v_call: TRBV28
j_call: TRBJ2-3
cdr3_aa: CASRLDRGGTDTQYF
cdr3_nt: TGTGCCAGCAGGCTTGACAGGGGTGGGACAGATACGCAGTATTTT

clone_size: .
d_call: .
v_call: TRBV11-2
j_call: TRBJ2-5
cdr3_aa: CASSLVDSGETQYF
cdr3_nt: TGTGCCAGCAGCTTAGTAGACAGTGGAGAGACCCAGTACTTC

clone_size: few
d_call: .
v_call: TRBV7-2
j_call: TRBJ2-7
cdr3_aa: CASSQTLSSYEQYF
cdr3_nt: TGTGCCAGCAGCCAGACGTTGAGCTCCTACGAGCAGTACTTC

clone_size: .
d_call: .
v_call: TRBV12-3/TRBV12-4
j_call: TRBJ1-5
cdr3_aa: CASSLGVSNQPQRF
cdr3_nt: TGTGCCAGCAGTTTAGGGGTCAGCAATCAGCCCCAGCGTTTT

clone_size: few
d_call: TRBD1
v_call: TRBV11-2
j_call: TRBJ1-2
cdr3_aa: CASSPIGRQGEGYTF
cdr3_nt: TGTGCCAGCAGCCCTATCGGTAGACAGGGCGAGGGCTACACCTTC

clone_size: few
d_call: .
v_call: TRBV28
j_call: TRBJ1-5
cdr3_aa: CASSEETEYSNQPQHF
cdr3_nt: TGTGCCAGCAGTGAGGAGACAGAGTATAGCAATCAGCCCCAGCATTTT

clone_size: many
d_call: .
v_call: TRBV3-1
j_call: TRBJ1-2
cdr3_aa: CASSPTVGGSKGYTF
cdr3_nt: TGTGCCAGCAGCCCCACGGTGGGGGGCAGCAAAGGCTACACCTTC